This TCR beta chain stems from a study of T cells in Graves' hyperthyroidism and ophthalmopathy. Study findings and constraints: The model forecast ophthalmopathy, anticipating it by a median 6.5 months before onset.

CDR1 is MGHRA, CDR2 YSYEKL, per germline. There are 14 residues in the CDR3. V dropped 1 base and J dropped 4 bases, with 10 bases sitting between them. RNA transcripts gave rise to amplified TCR beta CDR3 regions. TCR CDR3 underwent first-round RT-PCR with the HTBI primer set. TCRdb called the multiplex PCR reads again in MiXCR, with one record for every CDR3 protein. The repertoire consists of about 770,000 distinct CDR3 sequences, with 15% to 20% occurring once and the leading ten covering over 15%. Diagnoses were made from clinical symptoms, serum measures (thyroxine and TRAb), thyroid ultrasound and orbital computed tomography. The sample, blood from the first hyperthyroidism diagnosis, precedes any ophthalmopathy symptoms. The PBMCs studied were ones that came from 9 to 10 ml fresh peripheral blood. This clonotype was counted ten times or more. What it recognizes is unknown.

The clonotype was recovered from a woman aged 45 to 65 with Graves' hyperthyroidism that later progressed to Graves' ophthalmopathy. The chain joins TRBV4-1 to TRBJ1-2; D is undetermined. Sequencing was performed on blood. CDR3 in DNA: TGCGCCAGCAGCCAAGTTGGAGGCCCCTATGGCTACACCTTC. Translated: CASSQVGGPYGYTF.